This T cell receptor (beta chain) was identified during a study of T cell changes during pregnancy in multiple sclerosis. The CDR3 runs 13 residues. The germline gives CDR1 SNHLY, CDR2 FYNNEI. J lost 8 bases, V lost 4 bases, and 3 bases had no gene match. Here immunoSEQ multiplex PCR was the method, and the copy in TCRdb shows in-frame clones only, minus some. Here the sample spans some 95,000 clones, 92% being singletons. The receptor was derived from a female donor with multiple sclerosis, enrolled in a pregnancy study. The chain couples TRBV2 to TRBJ2-1; TRBD1 matches 9 bases. The material sequenced was peripheral blood, taken in the first trimester of pregnancy. The CDR3 nucleotides read TGTGCCAGCAGTGTGAGGGACAGGGATGAGCAGTTCTTC. Its protein product is CASSVRDRDEQFF.